What follows describes a single T cell receptor beta chain. The target antigen is unknown. The sample originates from a study of identical twins. Study-wide results and caveats: Out-of-frame alpha sequences common to twins exhibited a surplus of low generation probability.

The V and J ends lost 6 bases and 0 bases respectively, with 9 bases between them. Germline CDR1 WSHSY, CDR2 SAAADI. CDR3 length: 14 residues. A universal primer binding site was introduced by template switching. The final cDNA contained unique molecular identifiers. TCRdb ran MiXCR on the 5' RACE reads and lists one entry per CDR3 protein. Found here are about 260,000 distinct CDR3 sequences, about 7% of them singletons; the top ten hold 3% to 4%. In addition, the sample was reused for a study of yellow fever vaccine responses in identical twins.

This TCR derives from a woman younger than 30 in good health. The chain uses TRBV10-2 and TRBJ1-3; possibly TRBD1 for D (6 bases). Sequencing input: memory (CD45RO+) T cells sorted from blood. CDR3 coding DNA: TGCGCCAGCAGCGGGACATCCTCTGGAAACACCATATATTTT. Its protein product is CASSGTSSGNTIYF.